Sequencing of this T cell receptor (beta chain) was carried out in a study of blood T cell repertoires in COVID-19. The CDR3 has 18 amino acids. The trim removed 4 bases at V and 4 bases at J, leaving 16 bases unmatched. The germline V gene has CDR1 SEHNR and CDR2 FQNEAQ (reference sequence). This clone turned up a few times. The repertoire was sequenced with immunoSEQ multiplex PCR; TCRdb's copy has only in-frame clones and lacks some. In the table there are under 450,000 clones, around 87% of which are singletons. Sequenced input: PBMCs or T cells enriched from blood (not recorded which). The chain uses TRBV7-9 and TRBJ1-2, with 9 bases that match TRBD1. This sequence originates from a man aged 25 to 40 who had recovered from COVID-19. This chain's CDR3 is CASSSSGTGLRSSYGYTF. The CDR3 DNA reads as TGTGCCAGCAGCTCCTCCGGGACAGGGTTACGATCAAGCTATGGCTACACCTTC.